These 15 T cell receptor beta chains originate from one sample sequenced in a study of blood T cells in healthy people across ages. Primers used in a second PCR of about 7 to 12 cycles were a sample-barcoded 5' primer and a J-beta primer mix. MiXCR, applied by TCRdb to the 5' RACE reads, yields one record per CDR3 protein. There are more than 800,000 distinct CDR3 sequences in the sample; about 30% occur only once, and about 18% lies in the top ten. The specimen was blood. The receptors derive from a woman older than 75 in good health.

Concerning this clonotype: One end of the junction does not line up with germline, which may come from a read error. The chain employs TRBV5-5 and TRBJ2-1, with a possible D match to TRBD1 (5 bases). Per germline, CDR1 SGHKS and CDR2 YYEKEE (reference sequence). The length of the CDR3 is 15 residues. Here the CDR3 reads CASSQDFQGYNEQFF. The DNA of the CDR3 is TGCGCCAGCAGCCAAGATTTCCAGGGCTACAATGAGCAGTTCTTC.

There are many counts of this clonotype. This chain joins TRBV20-1 and TRBJ2-3; TRBD2 aligns across 7 bases. This CDR3 is built from 14 residues. The junction had 7 bases not matched to a gene; V was cut back by 0 bases and J by 7 bases. Germline V gene lookup returns CDR1 DFQATT and CDR2 SNEGSKA (reference sequence). The CDR3 DNA is TGCAGTGCTAGAGATTACCTAGCGGTAAATACGCAGTATTTT. This codes for CSARDYLAVNTQYF.

This clonotype was recorded at least ten times. The chain joins TRBV3-1 to TRBJ2-6; D not resolved. The germline V gene encodes CDR1 LGHDT and CDR2 YNNKEL (reference sequence). The CDR3 sequence is 19 residues long. Trimming pared 6 bases from V and 0 bases from J, leaving 21 bases between. CDR3 in DNA: TGTGCCAGCAGTCAAACGCCGGTCCGGTCGGACTCTGGGGCCAACGTCCTGACTTTC. It encodes CASSQTPVRSDSGANVLTF.

Only a few counts were recorded for this clonotype. The V gene is TRBV11-2, the J gene TRBJ1-4; TRBD1 is a possible D gene (6 bases). The germline V gene has CDR1 SGHAT and CDR2 FQNNGV. This CDR3 is 15 amino acids long. The V end lost 1 base, the J end lost 7 bases, and 13 bases lay between the germline ends. This chain's CDR3 is CASSLGGGHSEKLFF. CDR3 DNA: TGTGCCAGCAGCTTAGGCGGGGGACATAGTGAAAAACTGTTTTTT.

This clonotype was found many times. The CDR3 nucleotides are TGTGCCACCAGTGATCCTAAGACTAGAACAGATACGCAGTATTTT. This translates into CATSDPKTRTDTQYF. This chain uses TRBV24-1 with TRBJ2-3; D possibly corresponds to TRBD2 (6 bases). Germline V gives CDR1 KGHDR, CDR2 SFDVKD. The germline V and J ends were trimmed by 3 bases and 3 bases, with 12 bases remaining between them. CDR3 length: 15 amino acids.

For this clonotype: Possible read error: a much larger clone is one base away. This sequence joins TRBV25-1 and TRBJ2-6; tentatively, D is TRBD1 (5 bases). The CDR3 spans 15 residues. CDR1 and CDR2 (germline): MGHDK, SYGVNS. The CDR3 region is CASSEANPGANVRTF. The CDR3 region has the DNA TGTGCCAGCAGTGAAGCGAACCCTGGGGCCAACGTCCGGACTTTC. Based on the CDR3 plus reference TRBV25-1 and TRBJ2-6, the full variable domain is EADIYQTPRYLVIGTGKKITLECSQTMGHDKMYWYQQDPGMELHLIHYSYGVNSTEKGDLSSESTVSRIRTEHFPLTLESARPSHTSQYLCASSEANPGANVRTFGAGSRLTVL.

Notes on this clonotype: A much larger clone lies a single base off, so this may be a read error. The chain combines TRBV6-5 with TRBJ2-1; D could derive from TRBD1 or TRBD2 (5 bases each). This CDR3 comprises 16 residues. Germline values: CDR1 MNHEY, CDR2 SVGAGI. V lost 2 bases and J 9 bases, leaving 20 bases between the germline ends. The CDR3 nucleotides read TGTGCCAGCAGTTACGCCGGGATAGGGGTGGTGGGTGAGCAGTTCTTC. This sequence encodes CASSYAGIGVVGEQFF.

Concerning this clonotype itself: This clone may be a read error of a much larger clone one base away. This chain links TRBV2 with TRBJ2-5; D may be TRBD1 or TRBD2 (5 bases each). The CDR3 totals 15 residues. Germline V gene lookup returns CDR1 SNHLY and CDR2 FYNNEI. This CDR3 is CASSSDRGYQEAQYF. The CDR3 nucleotides read TGTGCCAGCAGTTCCGACAGAGGGTACCAAGAGGCCCAGTACTTC.

This clonotype was counted only a few times. This may come from a read error, since a much larger clone is one base off. The genes are TRBV4-3 and TRBJ2-7, with TRBD2 matching over 10 bases. The CDR3 length is 16 residues. CDR1 is LGHNA, CDR2 YSLEER, per germline. The V gene end was trimmed by 0 bases and the J gene end by 7 bases; junction bases not matched to a gene: 9. CDR3 loop: CASSQDPSGGYNEQYF. CDR3 sequence (DNA): TGCGCCAGCAGCCAAGATCCTAGCGGGGGTTACAATGAGCAGTACTTC.

This clonotype has ten or more counts. This chain joins TRBV5-1 and TRBJ2-5; no definite D call. Per the germline V gene, CDR1 is SGHRS and CDR2 is YFSETQ. The CDR3 loop spans 14 amino acids. Trimming removed 0 bases from V and 1 base from J, with 7 bases in between. The CDR3 bases are TGCGCCAGCAGCTTGGCACGGATCCAAGAGACCCAGTACTTC. Amino acids: CASSLARIQETQYF.

Worth noting for this clonotype: This could be a read error, since a much larger clone is one nucleotide away. The rearrangement links TRBV20-1 to TRBJ2-1, with D tentatively TRBD1 (8 bases). This CDR3 is built from 14 residues. Per germline, CDR1 DFQATT and CDR2 SNEGSKA (reference sequence). The CDR3 DNA sequence: TGCGGTGCCAACAGGGGGGGGCTGTGGAATGAGCAGTTCTTC. The encoded protein is CGANRGGLWNEQFF.

This clonotype was recorded a few times. This chain joins TRBV6-6 and TRBJ2-7; TRBD2 is a possible D gene (6 bases). From germline, CDR1 is MNHNY and CDR2 SVGAGI (reference sequence). The CDR3 consists of 15 residues. The V end lost 6 bases, the J end lost 2 bases, and 17 bases lay between the germline ends. CDR3 in DNA: TGTGCCAGCAGCCCAGGACGGGACTCGCCCTACGAGCAGTACTTC. Translation: CASSPGRDSPYEQYF.

This clonotype was detected ten times or more. J is TRBJ2-3 and V is TRBV5-1, with 15 bases lining up with TRBD2. The CDR3 runs to 16 residues. V was pared by 7 bases and J by 4 bases, with 7 bases of the junction left unmatched. CDR1 and CDR2 (germline): SGHRS, YFSETQ. CDR3 bases: TGCGCCAGCCGGACTAGCGGGGGGGACAAGGCAGATACGCAGTATTTT. It specifies CASRTSGGDKADTQYF.

V and J are TRBV6-1 and TRBJ2-5, with TRBD1 identical over 7 bases. The CDR3 runs to 11 residues. V lost 10 bases, J lost 11 bases, and 10 bases stayed unmatched. Germline CDR1 reads MNHNS; CDR2 reads SASEGT. Here the CDR3 reads CATDRATEQYF. CDR3 sequence (DNA): TGTGCCACCGACAGGGCCACTGAGCAGTACTTC.

This chain links TRBV2 with TRBJ1-5, with D perhaps matching TRBD1 (5 bases). The V end was cut by 6 bases, the J end by 1 base, with 10 bases between. The CDR3 consists of 14 residues. From germline, CDR1 is SNHLY and CDR2 FYNNEI. DNA for the CDR3: TGTGCCAGCAGCAAGGACACCAGCAATCAGCCCCAGCATTTT. Translated, it gives CASSKDTSNQPQHF.